Below are 15 T cell receptor beta chains sequenced from a single sample in a study of blood T cell repertoires in COVID-19. Libraries were prepared by immunoSEQ multiplex PCR; TCRdb keeps only in-frame clonotypes and omits some of them. This table holds 85,000 to 130,000 clones, 84% found once. Sequencing input: peripheral blood. These TCRs come from a woman aged 55-70 years with acute or convalescent COVID-19.

The gene calls are TRBV3-1 (or the pseudogene TRBV3-2) and TRBJ2-1; 7 bases are a match to TRBD1. Unmatched junction bases numbered 9, after V lost 4 bases and J lost 6 bases. CDR1 is LGHDT and CDR2 is YNNKEL in the germline V gene (reference sequence). This CDR3 is 15 amino acids long. The CDR3 sequence: CASSRTGDLFNEQFF. The CDR3 bases are TGTGCCAGCAGCCGGACAGGAGACCTCTTCAATGAGCAGTTCTTC.

The chain links TRBV5-4 to TRBJ1-6, with TRBD1 matching 10 bases. V gave up 4 bases and J gave up 10 bases; unmatched junction bases: 5. This CDR3 contains 14 residues. Germline CDR1 reads SGHNT; CDR2 reads YYREEE (reference sequence). The DNA of the CDR3 is TGTGCCAGCAGCGATGACAGGGGGCAATCACCCCTCCACTTT. The encoded protein is CASSDDRGQSPLHF.

This chain connects TRBV15 to TRBJ1-2; D may be TRBD1 (5 bases). CDR1 is LNHNV and CDR2 is YYDKDF in the germline V gene (reference sequence). The V gene lost 0 bases and the J gene lost 4 bases, with 18 bases spanning the gap. CDR3 length equals 17 residues. The CDR3 DNA follows: TGTGCCACCAGCAGAGATTTGACAGCTACTTACGTCTATGGCTACACCTTC. Protein product: CATSRDLTATYVYGYTF. Variable domain in full (rest from reference TRBV15 and TRBJ1-2): DAMVIQNPRYQVTQFGKPVTLSCSQTLNHNVMYWYQQKSSQAPKLLFHYYDKDFNNEADTPDNFQSRRPNTSFCFLDIRSPGLGDTAMYLCATSRDLTATYVYGYTFGSGTRLTVV.

Comments on this clone: One end of the junction is discordant with germline, which a read error may explain. V gene TRBV4-1 combines with J gene TRBJ1-3; possible D gene TRBD1, 6 bases. From germline, CDR1 is MGHRA and CDR2 YSYEKL. The CDR3 consists of 15 residues. In DNA form, the CDR3 reads TGCGCCAGCAGCCAAGATGGACAGCCTGGGAACACCATATATTTT. It specifies CASSQDGQPGNTIYF.

This sequence joins TRBV6-6 and TRBJ1-5; the match to TRBD1 covers 7 bases. This CDR3 contains 16 residues. Germline V gives CDR1 MNHNY, CDR2 SVGAGI (reference sequence). Germline trimming cut 4 bases from V and 1 base from J; bases unmatched to any gene: 7. The CDR3 DNA reads TGTGCCAGCAGTTTCAACAGGGGAATAAGCAATCAGCCCCAGCATTTT. This gives the protein CASSFNRGISNQPQHF.

This clone occurred once. The chain joins TRBV18 to TRBJ1-1; D remains ambiguous. There are 15 residues in the CDR3. V dropped 6 bases and J dropped 2 bases, with 16 bases sitting between them. CDR1 and CDR2 (germline): KGHSH, LQKENI. CDR3 sequence: CASSAGEGLNTEAFF. CDR3 in DNA: TGTGCCAGCTCCGCAGGAGAGGGATTAAACACTGAAGCTTTCTTT.

This clone was observed a single time. The V call is TRBV11-2, the J call TRBJ1-1; perhaps TRBD1 as D (6 bases). This CDR3 is 11 amino acids long. With 5 bases removed from V and 7 bases from J, the gap between germline ends came to 8 bases. The V gene's germline CDR1 is SGHAT and CDR2 FQNNGV. CDR3 protein: CASSRQVEAFF. The CDR3 region has the DNA TGTGCCAGCAGCCGACAGGTTGAAGCTTTCTTT.

The chain links TRBV5-5 to TRBJ2-3, with D perhaps matching TRBD2 (6 bases). The CDR3 loop spans 16 amino acids. Germline assignment: CDR1 SGHKS and CDR2 YYEKEE (reference sequence). V was pared by 0 bases and J by 0 bases, with 11 bases between. The CDR3 bases are TGTGCCAGCAGCTTGGATGGCGGGACTAGCACAGATACGCAGTATTTT. It codes for CASSLDGGTSTDTQYF.

V usage is TRBV3-1 (or the pseudogene TRBV3-2) and J usage is TRBJ1-2; tentatively, D is TRBD1 (5 bases). The CDR3 totals 15 residues. Germline V gene sequence: CDR1 LGHDT, CDR2 YNNKEL (reference sequence). V lost 0 bases, J lost 4 bases, and 12 bases lay in between. DNA for the CDR3: TGTGCCAGCAGCCAAGAAGGAAGGACACTCTATGGCTACACCTTC. Translating it yields CASSQEGRTLYGYTF.

This clone turned up a few times. The chain has TRBV11-2 and TRBJ2-7; tentative D call: TRBD1 (6 bases). Deletions cut 5 bases from V and 2 bases from J, with 19 bases between. Germline V gene sequence: CDR1 SGHAT, CDR2 FQNNGV. There are 16 residues in the CDR3. CDR3 loop: CASSLNRDPTAYEQYF. In DNA form, the CDR3 reads TGTGCCAGCAGCCTTAACAGGGATCCTACGGCCTACGAGCAGTACTTC. The variable domain in full, completed from reference TRBV11-2 and TRBJ2-7, reads EAGVAQSPRYKIIEKRQSVAFWCNPISGHATLYWYQQILGQGPKLLIQFQNNGVVDDSQLPKDRFSAERLKGVDSTLKIQPAKLEDSAVYLCASSLNRDPTAYEQYFGPGTRLTVT.

The chain uses TRBV3-1 (or the pseudogene TRBV3-2) and TRBJ2-7, with 7 positions matching TRBD1. V lost 3 bases, J lost 4 bases, and 6 bases stayed unmatched. Germline V CDR1 and CDR2: LGHDT, YNNKEL (reference sequence). CDR3 length: 14 residues. The CDR3 DNA reads as TGTGCCAGCAGCCAGCTGGGGACAGCGTACGAGCAGTACTTC. This translates into CASSQLGTAYEQYF.

The chain joins TRBV12-3 or TRBV12-4 to TRBJ2-7; D gene ambiguous. Trimming pared 6 bases from V and 0 bases from J, leaving 3 bases between. The CDR3 sequence is 11 residues long. CDR3 region: CASSSSYEQYF. CDR3 DNA: TGTGCCAGCAGCTCCTCCTACGAGCAGTACTTC.

V usage is TRBV27 and J usage is TRBJ2-7; TRBD1 is a possible D gene (5 bases). The CDR3 is made up of 15 amino acids. V lost 5 bases to trimming and J lost 2 bases, with 16 bases between them. Germline values: CDR1 MNHEY, CDR2 SMNVEV (reference sequence). The CDR3 DNA reads TGTGCCAGCAGTGGGGCTATGCAGGTTCCCTACGAGCAGTACTTC. Protein sequence: CASSGAMQVPYEQYF.

The chain is built from TRBV19 and TRBJ2-1, with D perhaps TRBD2 (5 bases). CDR3 length equals 14 residues. V was clipped by 7 bases and J by 12 bases, with 22 bases between them. In germline, CDR1 is LNHDA, CDR2 SQIVND (reference sequence). As DNA, the CDR3 is TGTGCCAGTACCCCGGACTCCACAGTAGGTGGGCAGTTCTTC. Translation gives CASTPDSTVGGQFF.

The V and J genes are TRBV6-6 and TRBJ2-7; D might be TRBD2 (6 bases). Germline loops: CDR1 MNHNY, CDR2 SVGAGI (reference sequence). The V end was cut by 0 bases, the J end by 2 bases, with 11 bases between. CDR3 length equals 15 residues. The DNA for the CDR3 is TGTGCCAGCAGTTACTCATGGGACTCCCCCTACGAGCAGTACTTC. Translated, it gives CASSYSWDSPYEQYF.